A selection of T cell receptor beta chains follows, all from one sample in a study of Graves' ophthalmopathy and Graves' hyperthyroidism. TCRdb passed the multiplex PCR reads through MiXCR, listing each CDR3 protein once. The sample holds a few hundred thousand distinct CDR3 sequences, about 18% seen once. Specimen: peripheral blood. These receptors were obtained from a woman between 18 and 29 years old with Graves' ophthalmopathy. Each CDR3 is given with its conserved first and last residue. Fields, in order: V gene, J gene, clone size, D gene, CDR3 protein, CDR3 DNA. D genes are given only for firm matches. The listing skips clone size in some rows; elsewhere it reads once, few, many or a size class.

V gene: TRBV12-3/TRBV12-4; J gene: TRBJ1-1; clone size: many; D gene: TRBD1; CDR3 protein: CASSFARGQGDTEAFF; CDR3 DNA: TGTGCCAGCAGTTTCGCCCGGGGACAGGGGGACACTGAAGCTTTCTTT
V gene: TRBV6-2/TRBV6-3; J gene: TRBJ2-7; clone size: .; D gene: TRBD2; CDR3 protein: CASSYPLAGGPEQYF; CDR3 DNA: TGTGCCAGCAGTTACCCGCTAGCGGGAGGGCCCGAGCAGTACTTC
V gene: TRBV19; J gene: TRBJ2-2; clone size: many; D gene: TRBD1; CDR3 protein: CASTLDRGQTGELFF; CDR3 DNA: TGTGCCAGTACCCTAGACAGGGGGCAAACCGGGGAGCTGTTTTTT
V gene: TRBV28; J gene: TRBJ2-7; clone size: many; D gene: .; CDR3 protein: CASTLGLAYEQYF; CDR3 DNA: TGTGCCAGCACCCTCGGTTTAGCCTACGAGCAGTACTTC
V gene: TRBV29-1; J gene: TRBJ2-5; clone size: many; D gene: .; CDR3 protein: CSRSWGETQYF; CDR3 DNA: TGCAGCAGGAGCTGGGGGGAGACCCAGTACTTC
V gene: TRBV3-1; J gene: TRBJ2-2; clone size: .; D gene: .; CDR3 protein: CASSQESGGNTGELFF; CDR3 DNA: TGTGCCAGCAGCCAAGAGTCCGGGGGGAACACCGGGGAGCTGTTTTTT
V gene: TRBV28; J gene: TRBJ1-5; clone size: many; D gene: .; CDR3 protein: CASSLWVGAGNQPQHF; CDR3 DNA: TGTGCCAGCAGTTTATGGGTCGGGGCCGGGAATCAGCCCCAGCATTTT
V gene: TRBV7-8; J gene: TRBJ1-1; clone size: many; D gene: .; CDR3 protein: CASSLAREGPTEAFF; CDR3 DNA: TGTGCCAGCAGCTTAGCGCGCGAGGGACCCACTGAAGCTTTCTTT
V gene: TRBV20-1; J gene: TRBJ2-7; clone size: many; D gene: .; CDR3 protein: CSARGRPTYEQYF; CDR3 DNA: TGCAGTGCTAGGGGACGGCCGACCTACGAGCAGTACTTC
V gene: TRBV24-1; J gene: TRBJ2-7; clone size: once; D gene: TRBD2; CDR3 protein: CATSDRGTSDEQYF; CDR3 DNA: TGTGCCACCAGTGACCGCGGGACTAGCGACGAGCAGTACTTC
V gene: TRBV12-3/TRBV12-4; J gene: TRBJ2-5; clone size: many; D gene: TRBD1; CDR3 protein: CASSWTGQETQYF; CDR3 DNA: TGTGCCAGCAGTTGGACAGGGCAAGAGACCCAGTACTTC
V gene: TRBV24-1; J gene: TRBJ1-1; clone size: many; D gene: TRBD1; CDR3 protein: CATRGTGLGSTEAFF; CDR3 DNA: TGTGCCACCAGGGGGACAGGCCTGGGTAGCACTGAAGCTTTCTTT
V gene: TRBV20-1; J gene: TRBJ2-7; clone size: many; D gene: .; CDR3 protein: CSASLVRVYEQYF; CDR3 DNA: TGCAGTGCTAGTCTGGTTCGGGTCTACGAGCAGTACTTC
V gene: TRBV6-2/TRBV6-3; J gene: TRBJ2-7; clone size: .; D gene: TRBD2; CDR3 protein: CASQSGGSYEQYF; CDR3 DNA: TGTGCCAGCCAAAGCGGGGGCTCCTACGAGCAGTACTTC
V gene: TRBV5-1; J gene: TRBJ2-7; clone size: many; D gene: .; CDR3 protein: CASSLAATGLSYEQYF; CDR3 DNA: TGCGCCAGCAGCTTGGCCGCGACAGGCCTCTCCTACGAGCAGTACTTC
V gene: TRBV7-2; J gene: TRBJ2-7; clone size: many; D gene: TRBD1; CDR3 protein: CASSYFRGQAYEQYF; CDR3 DNA: TGTGCCAGCAGCTACTTCAGGGGGCAGGCCTACGAGCAGTACTTC
V gene: TRBV2; J gene: TRBJ2-7; clone size: few; D gene: .; CDR3 protein: CASMGGSYEQYF; CDR3 DNA: TGTGCCAGCATGGGAGGATCATACGAGCAGTACTTC
V gene: TRBV2; J gene: TRBJ2-2; clone size: .; D gene: .; CDR3 protein: CASSYDGILNTGELFF; CDR3 DNA: TGTGCCAGCAGTTACGACGGAATTTTGAACACCGGGGAGCTGTTTTTT
V gene: TRBV11-2; J gene: TRBJ2-7; clone size: many; D gene: TRBD1; CDR3 protein: CASSPLRGQGEYEQYF; CDR3 DNA: TGTGCCAGCAGCCCATTGCGGGGACAGGGAGAGTACGAGCAGTACTTC
V gene: TRBV12-3/TRBV12-4; J gene: TRBJ2-6; clone size: many; D gene: .; CDR3 protein: CASSPESSGANVLTF; CDR3 DNA: TGTGCCAGCAGTCCCGAGAGCTCTGGGGCCAACGTCCTGACTTTC
V gene: TRBV12-3/TRBV12-4; J gene: TRBJ2-2; clone size: many; D gene: .; CDR3 protein: CASSLFALGASGELFF; CDR3 DNA: TGTGCCAGCAGTTTATTTGCTCTGGGTGCTTCCGGGGAGCTGTTTTTT
V gene: TRBV7-3; J gene: TRBJ2-5; clone size: many; D gene: .; CDR3 protein: CASSLSANRQETQYF; CDR3 DNA: TGTGCCAGCAGTCTCAGCGCGAATCGTCAAGAGACCCAGTACTTC
V gene: TRBV13; J gene: TRBJ2-7; clone size: many; D gene: .; CDR3 protein: CASSSGLYEQYF; CDR3 DNA: TGTGCCAGCAGCTCCGGACTCTACGAGCAGTACTTC
V gene: TRBV7-2; J gene: TRBJ2-7; clone size: .; D gene: TRBD2; CDR3 protein: CASSLGAAGDEQYF; CDR3 DNA: TGTGCCAGCAGCTTAGGGGCTGCGGGGGACGAGCAGTACTTC
V gene: TRBV6-2/TRBV6-3; J gene: TRBJ2-7; clone size: few; D gene: .; CDR3 protein: CASSRREDSYEQYF; CDR3 DNA: TGTGCCAGCTCTAGACGCGAGGACTCCTACGAGCAGTACTTC
V gene: TRBV7-2; J gene: TRBJ2-5; clone size: many; D gene: .; CDR3 protein: CASSLDPRHQETQYF; CDR3 DNA: TGTGCCAGCAGCTTAGACCCCCGACACCAAGAGACCCAGTACTTC
V gene: TRBV7-9; J gene: TRBJ1-5; clone size: many; D gene: .; CDR3 protein: CASSLDSFYNQPQHF; CDR3 DNA: TGTGCCAGCAGCTTAGACAGTTTCTATAATCAGCCCCAGCATTTT
V gene: TRBV6-2/TRBV6-3; J gene: TRBJ2-7; clone size: .; D gene: .; CDR3 protein: CAGKPTEISYEQYF; CDR3 DNA: TGTGCCGGCAAACCGACGGAGATCTCCTACGAGCAGTACTTC
V gene: TRBV11-2; J gene: TRBJ2-5; clone size: many; D gene: .; CDR3 protein: CASSTTDLGQPGDF; CDR3 DNA: TGTGCCAGCAGCACCACCGACCTCGGACAGCCGGGGGACTTC
V gene: TRBV30; J gene: TRBJ1-1; clone size: many; D gene: .; CDR3 protein: CAWAGRGDDAFF; CDR3 DNA: TGTGCCTGGGCTGGGCGGGGGGACGATGCTTTCTTT
V gene: TRBV11-2; J gene: TRBJ1-5; clone size: many; D gene: .; CDR3 protein: CASSPEGGARLSNQPQHF; CDR3 DNA: TGTGCCAGCAGCCCCGAAGGGGGGGCCCGTCTTAGCAATCAGCCCCAGCATTTT
V gene: TRBV7-2; J gene: TRBJ2-7; clone size: many; D gene: .; CDR3 protein: CASSLGGLRGDEQYF; CDR3 DNA: TGTGCCAGCAGCCTAGGAGGCCTAAGGGGAGACGAGCAGTACTTC
V gene: TRBV7-6; J gene: TRBJ2-2; clone size: many; D gene: .; CDR3 protein: CASHVGTGELFF; CDR3 DNA: TGTGCCAGCCACGTGGGCACCGGGGAGCTGTTTTTT
V gene: TRBV12-3/TRBV12-4; J gene: TRBJ1-5; clone size: many; D gene: .; CDR3 protein: CASKEIAGQPQHF; CDR3 DNA: TGTGCCAGCAAAGAAATAGCCGGTCAGCCCCAGCATTTT
V gene: TRBV7-2; J gene: TRBJ1-5; clone size: many; D gene: .; CDR3 protein: CASSLYSGTNQPQHF; CDR3 DNA: TGTGCCAGCAGCTTATATTCTGGCACCAATCAGCCCCAGCATTTT
V gene: TRBV7-9; J gene: TRBJ1-1; clone size: many; D gene: .; CDR3 protein: CASSLGLDSVEAFF; CDR3 DNA: TGTGCCAGCAGCTTAGGGCTGGATTCGGTTGAAGCTTTCTTT
V gene: TRBV20-1; J gene: TRBJ2-7; clone size: many; D gene: .; CDR3 protein: CSARQTKDEQYF; CDR3 DNA: TGCAGTGCTAGGCAGACGAAGGACGAGCAGTACTTC
V gene: TRBV5-1; J gene: TRBJ2-5; clone size: many; D gene: TRBD2; CDR3 protein: CASSGGLAVKEQETQYF; CDR3 DNA: TGCGCCAGCAGCGGGGGACTAGCGGTTAAAGAACAAGAGACCCAGTACTTC
V gene: TRBV19; J gene: TRBJ2-4; clone size: many; D gene: .; CDR3 protein: CASSTGDSKNIQYF; CDR3 DNA: TGTGCCAGTAGTACGGGGGACAGCAAAAACATTCAGTACTTC
V gene: TRBV19; J gene: TRBJ2-5; clone size: many; D gene: TRBD2; CDR3 protein: CASSKGLSSETQYF; CDR3 DNA: TGTGCCAGTAGTAAGGGACTAAGTTCAGAGACCCAGTACTTC
V gene: TRBV29-1; J gene: TRBJ1-1; clone size: many; D gene: .; CDR3 protein: CSVAAGLYNTEAFF; CDR3 DNA: TGCAGCGTTGCGGCAGGACTTTATAACACTGAAGCTTTCTTT
V gene: TRBV19; J gene: TRBJ2-7; clone size: many; D gene: TRBD2; CDR3 protein: CASSIEETSALKQYF; CDR3 DNA: TGTGCCAGTAGTATAGAGGAGACTAGCGCTCTCAAGCAGTACTTC
V gene: TRBV6-5; J gene: TRBJ2-5; clone size: .; D gene: TRBD2; CDR3 protein: CASSYGGRTQETQYF; CDR3 DNA: TGTGCCAGCAGTTACGGCGGGAGGACCCAAGAGACCCAGTACTTC
V gene: TRBV7-2; J gene: TRBJ2-5; clone size: many; D gene: .; CDR3 protein: CASSLPTQGRDETQYF; CDR3 DNA: TGTGCCAGCAGCTTACCCACACAGGGAAGGGACGAGACCCAGTACTTC
V gene: TRBV12-3/TRBV12-4; J gene: TRBJ1-5; clone size: .; D gene: TRBD1; CDR3 protein: CASSYDRGWPQHF; CDR3 DNA: TGTGCCAGCAGTTACGACAGGGGATGGCCCCAGCATTTT
V gene: TRBV12-3/TRBV12-4; J gene: TRBJ1-5; clone size: few; D gene: .; CDR3 protein: CASTVEGRGNQPQHF; CDR3 DNA: TGTGCCAGCACAGTTGAGGGACGGGGGAACCAGCCCCAGCATTTT
V gene: TRBV4-1; J gene: TRBJ2-7; clone size: .; D gene: TRBD2; CDR3 protein: CASSQVLAQTGLPSYEQYF; CDR3 DNA: TGCGCCAGCAGCCAAGTACTAGCGCAGACGGGACTCCCCTCCTACGAGCAGTACTTC
V gene: TRBV7-8; J gene: TRBJ2-5; clone size: many; D gene: .; CDR3 protein: CASSLLYREETQYF; CDR3 DNA: TGTGCCAGCAGCTTATTGTACAGGGAAGAGACCCAGTACTTC